This TCR beta chain was sequenced in a study of blood T cell repertoires in COVID-19. CDR1 SGHRS and CDR2 YFSETQ come from the germline V gene. V trimming: 3 bases; J trimming: 1 base; junction bases outside the gene matches: 4. This CDR3 region has 15 residues. Libraries were prepared by immunoSEQ multiplex PCR; TCRdb keeps only in-frame clonotypes and omits some of them. The sample includes approximately 220,000 clones, just under 90% of them seen just once. The sequencing sample was made of peripheral blood. The chain is built from TRBV5-1 and TRBJ1-1; TRBD1 agrees at 9 bases. This sequence was found in a man aged 55-75 years who had recovered from COVID-19. The CDR3 protein is CASSSQTGGNTEAFF. The CDR3 region has the DNA TGCGCCAGCAGCTCGCAGACAGGGGGGAACACTGAAGCTTTCTTT.